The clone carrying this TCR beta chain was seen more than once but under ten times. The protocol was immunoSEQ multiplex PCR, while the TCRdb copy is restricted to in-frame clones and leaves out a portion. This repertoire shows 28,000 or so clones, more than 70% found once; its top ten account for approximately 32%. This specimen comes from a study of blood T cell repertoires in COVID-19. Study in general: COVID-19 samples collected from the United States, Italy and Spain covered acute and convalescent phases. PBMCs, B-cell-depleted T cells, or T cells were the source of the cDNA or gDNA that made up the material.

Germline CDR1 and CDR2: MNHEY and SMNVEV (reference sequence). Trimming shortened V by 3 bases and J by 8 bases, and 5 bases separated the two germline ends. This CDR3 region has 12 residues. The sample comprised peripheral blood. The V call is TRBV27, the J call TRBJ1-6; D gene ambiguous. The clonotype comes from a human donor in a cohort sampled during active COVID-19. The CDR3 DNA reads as TGTGCCAGCAGTTTGCGCGATTCACCCCTCCACTTT. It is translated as CASSLRDSPLHF.